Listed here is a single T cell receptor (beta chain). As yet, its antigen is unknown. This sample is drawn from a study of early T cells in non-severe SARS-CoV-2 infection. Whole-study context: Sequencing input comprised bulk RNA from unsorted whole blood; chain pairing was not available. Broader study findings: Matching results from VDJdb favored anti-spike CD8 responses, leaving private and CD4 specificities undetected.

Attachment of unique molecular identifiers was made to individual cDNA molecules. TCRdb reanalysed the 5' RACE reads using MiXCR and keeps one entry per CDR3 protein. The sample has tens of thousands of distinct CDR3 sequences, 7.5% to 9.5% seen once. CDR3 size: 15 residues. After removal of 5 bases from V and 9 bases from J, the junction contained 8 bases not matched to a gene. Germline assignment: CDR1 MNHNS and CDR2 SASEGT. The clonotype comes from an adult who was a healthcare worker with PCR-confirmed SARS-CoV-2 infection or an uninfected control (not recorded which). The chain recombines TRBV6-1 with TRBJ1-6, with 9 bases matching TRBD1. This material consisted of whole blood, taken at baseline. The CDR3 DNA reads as TGTGCCAGCAGTCCACAACAGGGGGCGGGTTCACCCCTCCACTTT. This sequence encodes CASSPQQGAGSPLHF.